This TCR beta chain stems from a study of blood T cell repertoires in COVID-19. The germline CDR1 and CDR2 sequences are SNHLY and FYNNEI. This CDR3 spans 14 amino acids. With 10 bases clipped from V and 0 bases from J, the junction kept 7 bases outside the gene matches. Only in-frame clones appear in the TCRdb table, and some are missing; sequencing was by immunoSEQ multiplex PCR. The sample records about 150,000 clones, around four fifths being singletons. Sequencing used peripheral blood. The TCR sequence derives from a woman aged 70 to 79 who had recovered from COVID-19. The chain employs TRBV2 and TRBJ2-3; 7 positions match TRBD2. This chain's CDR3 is CATPSGLSTDTQYF. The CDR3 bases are TGTGCCACCCCTAGCGGCCTTAGCACAGATACGCAGTATTTT. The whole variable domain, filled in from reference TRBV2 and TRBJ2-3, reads EPEVTQTPSHQVTQMGQEVILRCVPISNHLYFYWYRQILGQKVEFLVSFYNNEISEKSEIFDDQFSVERPDGSNFTLKIRSTKLEDSAMYFCATPSGLSTDTQYFGPGTRLTVL.